The rows below give T cell receptor beta chains drawn from one sample of a study of blood T cell repertoires in COVID-19. Generated by immunoSEQ multiplex PCR, the TCRdb table keeps only in-frame clones and is missing some. The sample gives about 300,000 clones, 65% to 90% of which show up once; about 10% is in the top ten. Input material: PBMCs or T cells enriched from blood (not recorded which). These receptor sequences come from a woman between 18 and 30 years old who had recovered from COVID-19. Both conserved end residues are part of each CDR3.

v_gene,j_gene,CDR3aa
TRBV7-9,TRBJ2-6,CASSRPGRERNSGANVLTF
TRBV6-5,TRBJ2-7,CASSADSPYEQYF
TRBV30,TRBJ1-1,CAWSRLFNTEAFF
TRBV2,TRBJ2-3,CASSEGPGAAGGADTQYF
TRBV27,TRBJ1-2,CASSPTPDRIRYGYTF
TRBV2,TRBJ2-1,CASSERGLAGYEQFF
TRBV5-1,TRBJ2-1,CASSVRGNEQFF
TRBV20-1,TRBJ1-2,CSARDREGYTF
TRBV7-9,TRBJ1-1,CASSSSGSTEAFF
TRBV27,TRBJ1-2,CASSLSGISRQTGYTF
TRBV2,TRBJ1-6,CASSLKRPREDSPLHF
TRBV6-5,TRBJ2-1,CASSHTGSGLNEQFF
TRBV11-2,TRBJ1-5,CASSSQQGGNNQPQHF
TRBV7-9,TRBJ2-1,CASSLGASRDNEQFF
TRBV28,TRBJ1-1,CASSLAGTANTEAFF
TRBV18,TRBJ2-7,CASSPHEGAGYEQYF
TRBV9,TRBJ2-3,CASSPRLAGGSTDTQYF
TRBV2,TRBJ2-6,CASSEDRGLLYSGANVLTF
TRBV10-3,TRBJ2-3,CASKPGRERTDTQYF
TRBV7-9,TRBJ2-1,CASSSSGTSGANNEQFF
TRBV5-4,TRBJ2-7,CASSLIGQGRYEQYF
TRBV6-5,TRBJ2-7,CASSTPTSVDEQYF
TRBV19,TRBJ2-3,CASSIRGRVADTQYF
TRBV9,TRBJ2-5,CASSVAGGETQYF
TRBV11-1,TRBJ2-7,CASSSTGGVYEQYF
TRBV20-1,TRBJ1-1,CRGGNTEAFF
TRBV24-1,TRBJ2-6,CATSDPDSFYGANVLTF
TRBV27,TRBJ2-7,CASSPSGGVVSYEQYF
TRBV6-5,TRBJ1-5,CASSFDMNQPQHF
TRBV19,TRBJ2-3,CASSIGHPQNTQYF
TRBV3-1/TRBV3-2,TRBJ2-3,CASSATSVGDTQYF
TRBV6-5,TRBJ2-3,CAGQQDRGWDTQYF
TRBV5-1,TRBJ1-1,CASSFGQGYTEAFF
TRBV5-8,TRBJ2-2,CASSLFGGQGDPGELFF
TRBV9,TRBJ2-1,CASSAGTGGSSYNEQFF
TRBV28,TRBJ1-1,CASSFPGGMNTEAFF
TRBV7-9,TRBJ2-2,CAVRGQADTGELFF
TRBV5-1,TRBJ2-1,CASLRTSGNSYNEQFF
TRBV2,TRBJ2-5,CASSEVGRGQETQYF
TRBV28,TRBJ2-3,CAAASGRELLTDTQYF
TRBV15,TRBJ2-1,CATSSRRLAGDNEQFF
TRBV29-1,TRBJ2-3,CSVDSRKTSTDTQYF
TRBV28,TRBJ2-1,CASTGYGYNEQFF
TRBV30,TRBJ2-1,CAWSNGRGYNEQFF
TRBV5-1,TRBJ1-2,CASSLGQVRDYGYTF
TRBV6-5,TRBJ2-7,CASTGTGWYEQYF
TRBV18,TRBJ2-1,CASSPLLGSYNEQFF
TRBV11-2,TRBJ2-1,CASSTGTGSYNEQFF
TRBV9,TRBJ1-3,CASSTSVPGQGSGNTIYF